Presented here are 10 T cell receptor beta chains from one specimen sequenced in a study of response to subunit inactivated influenza vaccine. TCRdb re-called the RT-PCR reads with MiXCR, one entry per CDR3 protein. The sample has fewer than 700,000 distinct CDR3 sequences, roughly 13% seen once. The sample in question was PBMCs from blood, obtained 40 to 50 days after vaccination. These receptor sequences come from a man aged 50-60 years who received an inactivated influenza vaccine.

The chain carries TRBV14 and TRBJ2-1; TRBD2 matches 8 bases. J gave up 2 bases and V 3 bases, and 6 bases lay outside the gene matches. The germline V gene has CDR1 SGHDN and CDR2 FVKESK. The CDR3 consists of 16 residues. In nucleotides, the CDR3 is TGTGCCAGCAGCCACCTGGGACTAGACCCCTACAATGAGCAGTTCTTC. Translated, it gives CASSHLGLDPYNEQFF.

The rearrangement links TRBV5-1 to TRBJ2-3; D not certain. Per germline, CDR1 SGHRS and CDR2 YFSETQ. The CDR3 contains 17 residues. Between the trimmed V and J ends, which lost 5 bases and 3 bases, there was a span of 22 bases. CDR3 DNA: TGCGCCAGCAGTATACTACGAAGACGCACACGGACAGATACGCAGTATTTT. Protein: CASSILRRRTRTDTQYF.

This clonotype was seen repeatedly, ten times or more. The chain employs TRBV20-1 and TRBJ2-5; D unresolved. The CDR3 covers 10 residues. V was pared by 6 bases and J by 1 base, with 3 bases between. Germline V gene sequence: CDR1 DFQATT, CDR2 SNEGSKA (reference sequence). DNA for the CDR3: TGCAGTGCCCTCCAAGAGACCCAGTACTTC. This translates into CSALQETQYF.

The V and J genes are TRBV11-2 and TRBJ2-1; 13 bases match TRBD2. This CDR3 has 18 residues. Trimming at V came to 4 bases and at J to 2 bases, leaving 8 bases not matched to a gene. Germline loops: CDR1 SGHAT, CDR2 FQNNGV. The CDR3 DNA sequence: TGTGCCAGCAGCTCGGACCCACTAGCGGGGGGGGCCTACAATGAGCAGTTCTTC. This codes for CASSSDPLAGGAYNEQFF.

This sequence joins TRBV4-2 and TRBJ2-7, with D perhaps TRBD2 (5 bases). The germline gives CDR1 LGHNA, CDR2 YNFKEQ. V was cut by 3 bases and J by 4 bases, with 13 bases left in between. This CDR3 has 14 amino acids. The CDR3 reads CASSQDSMAYEQYF. For the CDR3, the DNA is TGTGCCAGCAGCCAGGACTCGATGGCGTACGAGCAGTACTTC.

Here the CDR3 reads CASSWGLSLNTEAFF. The CDR3 coding sequence is TGTGCCAGCAGCTGGGGACTCTCCTTGAACACTGAAGCTTTCTTT. This chain links TRBV5-5 with TRBJ1-1; D is perhaps TRBD1 (5 bases). This CDR3 has 15 amino acids. V was pared by 3 bases and J by 0 bases, with 12 bases between. Germline V CDR1 and CDR2: SGHKS, YYEKEE (reference sequence).

This clonotype showed up many times. J is TRBJ1-5 and V is TRBV4-2; no clear D. Looked up from germline, CDR1 is LGHNA and CDR2 is YNFKEQ. CDR3 length equals 14 residues. V dropped 0 bases and J dropped 4 bases, with 7 bases sitting between them. The CDR3, as DNA: TGTGCCAGCAGCCAAGATGGAGGTAATCAGCCCCAGCATTTT. It is translated as CASSQDGGNQPQHF.

This clonotype was seen only a few times. This rearrangement joins TRBV12-3 or TRBV12-4 to TRBJ1-4; D possibly corresponds to TRBD1 (6 bases). This CDR3 has 12 residues. Between the trimmed V and J ends, which lost 3 bases and 15 bases, there was a span of 14 bases. The CDR3 sequence: CASSFGRGQVFF. Here the CDR3 DNA reads TGTGCCAGCAGTTTTGGGCGGGGGCAAGTGTTTTTT.

The rearrangement links TRBV3-1 to TRBJ2-6; D gene unclear. Germline V gene data show CDR1 as LGHDT and CDR2 as YNNKEL (reference sequence). The CDR3 is made up of 15 amino acids. The V end lost 2 bases, the J end lost 2 bases, and 7 bases lay between the germline ends. The CDR3 bases are TGTGCCAGCAGCCAATACAGCCCTGGGGCCAACGTCCTGACTTTC. Protein: CASSQYSPGANVLTF.

The J gene is TRBJ2-7, the V gene TRBV20-1; D is possibly TRBD1 or TRBD2 (5 bases each). V was clipped by 0 bases and J by 4 bases, with 25 bases between them. The CDR3 is 18 residues long. Germline V gene lookup returns CDR1 DFQATT and CDR2 SNEGSKA (reference sequence). The CDR3 DNA follows: TGCAGTGCTAGAGATCCCTCCGAAAAAGGGACCCTGGTTTACGAGCAGTACTTC. This sequence encodes CSARDPSEKGTLVYEQYF.